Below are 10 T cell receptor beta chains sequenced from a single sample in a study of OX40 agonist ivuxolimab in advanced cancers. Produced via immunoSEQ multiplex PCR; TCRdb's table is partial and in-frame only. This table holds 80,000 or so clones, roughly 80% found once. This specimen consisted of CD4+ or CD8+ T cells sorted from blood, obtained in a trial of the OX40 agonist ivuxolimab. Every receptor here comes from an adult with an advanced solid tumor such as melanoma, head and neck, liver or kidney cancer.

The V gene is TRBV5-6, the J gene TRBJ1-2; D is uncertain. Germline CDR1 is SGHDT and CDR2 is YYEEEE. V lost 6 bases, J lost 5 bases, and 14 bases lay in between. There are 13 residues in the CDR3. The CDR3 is CASTAGPGYGYTF. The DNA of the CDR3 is TGTGCCAGCACAGCTGGGCCCGGGTATGGCTACACCTTC. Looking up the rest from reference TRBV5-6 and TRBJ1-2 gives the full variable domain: DAGVTQSPTHLIKTRGQQVTLRCSPKSGHDTVSWYQQALGQGPQFIFQYYEEEERQRGNFPDRFSGHQFPNYSSELNVNALLLGDSALYLCASTAGPGYGYTFGSGTRLTVV.

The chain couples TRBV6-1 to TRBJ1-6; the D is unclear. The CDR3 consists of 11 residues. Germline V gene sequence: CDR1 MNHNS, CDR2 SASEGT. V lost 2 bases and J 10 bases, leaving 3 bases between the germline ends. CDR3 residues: CASSEQSPLHF. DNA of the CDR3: TGTGCCAGCAGTGAACAGTCACCCCTCCACTTT.

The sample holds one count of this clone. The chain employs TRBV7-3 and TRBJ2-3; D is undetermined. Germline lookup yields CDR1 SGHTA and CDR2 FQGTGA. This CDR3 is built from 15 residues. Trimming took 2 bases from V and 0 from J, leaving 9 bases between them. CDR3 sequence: CASSLGVSSTDTQYF. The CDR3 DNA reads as TGTGCCAGCAGCTTAGGCGTTAGTAGCACAGATACGCAGTATTTT.

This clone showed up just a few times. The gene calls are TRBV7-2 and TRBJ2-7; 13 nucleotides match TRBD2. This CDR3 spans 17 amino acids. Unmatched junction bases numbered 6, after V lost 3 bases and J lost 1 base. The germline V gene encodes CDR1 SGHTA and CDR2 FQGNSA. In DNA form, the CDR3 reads TGTGCCAGCAGCTTTGGGACTAGCGGGGCCGGATCCTACGAGCAGTACTTC. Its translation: CASSFGTSGAGSYEQYF.

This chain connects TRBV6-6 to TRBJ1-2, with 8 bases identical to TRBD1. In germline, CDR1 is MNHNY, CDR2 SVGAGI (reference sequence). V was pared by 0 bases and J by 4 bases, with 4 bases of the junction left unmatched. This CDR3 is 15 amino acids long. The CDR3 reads CASSYSGDRFYGYTF. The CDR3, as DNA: TGTGCCAGCAGTTACTCGGGGGACAGGTTCTATGGCTACACCTTC.

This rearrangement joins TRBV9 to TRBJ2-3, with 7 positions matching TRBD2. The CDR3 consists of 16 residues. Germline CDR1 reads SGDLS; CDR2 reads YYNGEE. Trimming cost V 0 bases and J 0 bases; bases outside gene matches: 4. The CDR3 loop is CASSVDYGRSTDTQYF. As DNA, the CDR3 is TGTGCCAGCAGCGTAGACTACGGGAGGAGCACAGATACGCAGTATTTT.

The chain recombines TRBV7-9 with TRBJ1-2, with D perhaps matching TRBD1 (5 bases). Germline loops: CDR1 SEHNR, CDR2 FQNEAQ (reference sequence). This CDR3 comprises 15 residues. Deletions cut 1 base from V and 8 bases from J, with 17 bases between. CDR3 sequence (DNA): TGTGCCAGCAGCTTAGAAGTAGGGGCGGAGGGGGGCTACACCTTC. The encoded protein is CASSLEVGAEGGYTF.

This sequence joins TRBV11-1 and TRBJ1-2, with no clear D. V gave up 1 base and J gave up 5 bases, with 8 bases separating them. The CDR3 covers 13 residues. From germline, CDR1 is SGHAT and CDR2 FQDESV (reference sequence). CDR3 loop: CASSLGGRYGYTF. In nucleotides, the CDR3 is TGTGCCAGCAGCTTAGGTGGGCGTTATGGCTACACCTTC.

CDR3 region: CATPPLAEAFF. CDR3 in DNA: TGTGCCACCCCACCACTAGCTGAAGCTTTCTTT. This chain uses TRBV6-5 with TRBJ1-1, with D uncertain. The CDR3 contains 11 residues. Trimming stripped 10 bases from V and 6 bases from J, with 12 bases between. Germline V gene lookup returns CDR1 MNHEY and CDR2 SVGAGI.

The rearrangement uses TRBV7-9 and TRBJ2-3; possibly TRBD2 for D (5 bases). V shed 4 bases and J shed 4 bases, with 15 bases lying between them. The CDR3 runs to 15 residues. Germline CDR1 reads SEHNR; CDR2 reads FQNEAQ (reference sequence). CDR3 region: CASSSPSFGADTQYF. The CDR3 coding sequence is TGTGCCAGCAGCTCCCCTAGCTTTGGGGCAGATACGCAGTATTTT.